Given below is one T cell receptor (beta chain) in context. The donors were in the roughly 130-subject validation cohort, distinct from the 666-subject first cohort. This entry comes from a study of cytomegalovirus exposure and HLA in healthy donors. Produced via immunoSEQ multiplex PCR; TCRdb's table is partial and in-frame only. The sample holds some 170,000 clones, about 83% seen once. The material sequenced was PBMCs. The clonotype was recovered from a woman aged 25 to 39 in good health and CMV-seronegative.

The CDR3 protein is CASSGETFPYEQYF. DNA for the CDR3: TGTGCCAGTAGCGGGGAAACTTTCCCCTACGAGCAGTACTTC. The chain employs TRBV19 and TRBJ2-7; maybe TRBD2 (5 bases). V was cut by 6 bases and J by 2 bases, with 14 bases left in between. This CDR3 has 14 amino acids. Germline V lookup: CDR1 LNHDA, CDR2 SQIVND (reference sequence).